This T cell receptor (beta chain) was found in a study of response to subunit inactivated influenza vaccine. Study results and caveats: It was suggested by the authors that few new T cells are recruited by each seasonal influenza vaccination.

The sample holds many counts of this clonotype. Its antigen is unknown. TCRdb re-analysed the RT-PCR reads in MiXCR, keeping a single row per CDR3 protein. The profile shows about 700,000 distinct CDR3 sequences, over 11% of them singletons. The CDR3 totals 15 residues. Germline assignment: CDR1 SGHTA and CDR2 FQGNSA. The ends were cut back, 5 bases at V and 1 base at J, with 15 bases in the middle. The J gene is TRBJ2-7, the V gene TRBV7-2; D not certain. The TCR originated in a man aged 50 or older who received an inactivated influenza vaccine. This specimen was PBMCs from blood, taken roughly 2 weeks before vaccination. The CDR3 DNA reads TGTGCCAGCAGCAGCGACTCGATCCCTTCCTACGAGCAGTACTTC. Amino acids: CASSSDSIPSYEQYF.